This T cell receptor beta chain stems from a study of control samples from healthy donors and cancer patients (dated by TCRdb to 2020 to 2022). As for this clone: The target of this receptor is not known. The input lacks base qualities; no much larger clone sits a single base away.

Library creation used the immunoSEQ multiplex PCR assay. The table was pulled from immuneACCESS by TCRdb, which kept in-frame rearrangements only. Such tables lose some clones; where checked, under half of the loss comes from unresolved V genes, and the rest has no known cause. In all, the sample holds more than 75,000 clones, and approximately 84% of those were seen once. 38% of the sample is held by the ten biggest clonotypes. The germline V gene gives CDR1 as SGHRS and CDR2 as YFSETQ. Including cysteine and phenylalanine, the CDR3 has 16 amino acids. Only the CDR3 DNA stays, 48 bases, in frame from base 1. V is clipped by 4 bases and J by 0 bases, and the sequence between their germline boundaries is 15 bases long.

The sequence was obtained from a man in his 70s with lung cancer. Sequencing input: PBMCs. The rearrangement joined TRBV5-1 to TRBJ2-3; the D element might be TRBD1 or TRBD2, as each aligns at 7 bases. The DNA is TGCGCCAGCAGCCCCCCAGGGGGGGCGAGCACAGATACGCAGTATTTT. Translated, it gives CASSPPGGASTDTQYF.